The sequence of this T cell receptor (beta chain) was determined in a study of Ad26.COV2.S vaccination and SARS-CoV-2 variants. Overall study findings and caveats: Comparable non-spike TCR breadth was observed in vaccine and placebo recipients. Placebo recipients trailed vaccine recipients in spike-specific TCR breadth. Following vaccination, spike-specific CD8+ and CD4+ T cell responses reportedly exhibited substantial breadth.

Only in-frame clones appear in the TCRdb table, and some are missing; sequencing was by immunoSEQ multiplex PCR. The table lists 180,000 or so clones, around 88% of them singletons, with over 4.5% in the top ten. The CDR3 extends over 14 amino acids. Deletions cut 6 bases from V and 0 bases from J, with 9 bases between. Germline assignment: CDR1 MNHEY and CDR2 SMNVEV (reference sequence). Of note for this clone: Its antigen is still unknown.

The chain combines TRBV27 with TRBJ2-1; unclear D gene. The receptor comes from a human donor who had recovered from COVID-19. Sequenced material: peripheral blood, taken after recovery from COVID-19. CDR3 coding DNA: TGTGCCAGCAGCCCAGTGGGCTCCTACAATGAGCAGTTCTTC. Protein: CASSPVGSYNEQFF.